The 22 T cell receptor beta chains presented below share a single source sample, sequenced in a study of blood T cell repertoires in COVID-19. Sequencing used immunoSEQ multiplex PCR; TCRdb keeps in-frame clones, though not all of them. The sample carries approximately 470,000 clones, around 90% recorded once. Source material: PBMCs or T cells enriched from blood (not recorded which). The receptors were gathered from a woman aged 18-30 years who had recovered from COVID-19.

The chain couples TRBV11-2 to TRBJ1-3; tentative D call: TRBD1 (6 bases). V dropped 5 bases and J dropped 0 bases, with 11 bases sitting between them. This CDR3 has 15 amino acids. CDR1 SGHAT and CDR2 FQNNGV come from the germline V gene. In DNA form, the CDR3 reads TGTGCCAGCAGCCCGCAGGGGTTCTCTGGAAACACCATATATTTT. This sequence encodes CASSPQGFSGNTIYF.

The chain recombines TRBV4-1 with TRBJ1-3; unclear D gene. V was trimmed by 4 bases and J by 8 bases, leaving 30 bases between them. Germline V gives CDR1 MGHRA, CDR2 YSYEKL. CDR3 length equals 19 residues. DNA for the CDR3: TGCGCCAGCAGCCGGGAGAGGGTCGGGAGGGTTGGTCTACCGGACACCATATATTTT. It specifies CASSRERVGRVGLPDTIYF.

The sample holds a few counts of this clone. The identical CDR3 is also encoded by other nucleotide sequences in the sample. The chain carries TRBV2 and TRBJ1-5, with D perhaps matching TRBD1 (6 bases). Germline CDR1 SNHLY, CDR2 FYNNEI. The CDR3 sequence is 14 residues long. The V gene lost 4 bases and the J gene lost 1 base, with 8 bases spanning the gap. CDR3 region: CASSGQGSNQPQHF. The CDR3, as DNA: TGTGCCAGCAGTGGGCAGGGGAGCAATCAGCCCCAGCATTTT.

The chain uses TRBV30 and TRBJ2-7; possible D gene TRBD1, 7 bases. The CDR3 is 13 residues long. The V gene lost 4 bases and the J gene lost 3 bases, with 13 bases spanning the gap. Germline CDR1 and CDR2: GTSNPN and SVGIG (reference sequence). DNA for the CDR3: TGTGCCTGGACCGGAGGGGGCAGCTACGAGCAGTACTTC. It specifies CAWTGGGSYEQYF.

V usage is TRBV5-1 and J usage is TRBJ2-7; weak D call: TRBD1 (5 bases). The CDR3 length is 15 residues. The germline V gene encodes CDR1 SGHRS and CDR2 YFSETQ. Trimming took off 0 bases at V and 0 bases at J, with 10 bases between the two ends. The chain's CDR3 is CASSLEDTGSYEQYF. In DNA, the CDR3 is TGCGCCAGCAGCTTGGAGGACACCGGCTCCTACGAGCAGTACTTC.

V usage is TRBV10-2 and J usage is TRBJ2-5, with a weak D call TRBD2 (7 bases). The CDR3 loop spans 17 amino acids. The germline V gene has CDR1 WSHSY and CDR2 SAAADI. V lost 4 bases to trimming and J lost 1 base, with 19 bases between them. CDR3: CASSGGQSRGAQETQYF. CDR3 DNA sequence: TGCGCCAGCAGTGGTGGCCAGTCACGGGGGGCCCAAGAGACCCAGTACTTC.

The chain carries TRBV27 and TRBJ1-5, with TRBD1 matching 9 bases. CDR1 is MNHEY, CDR2 SMNVEV, per germline (reference sequence). The CDR3 is 15 residues long. The ends lost 3 bases at V and 9 bases at J; junction bases unmatched: 9. The CDR3 coding sequence is TGTGCCAGCAGTTTCTCCGGACAGGGGCCGAGGCCCCAGCATTTT. Translating it yields CASSFSGQGPRPQHF.

This chain joins TRBV6-4 and TRBJ2-3, with TRBD1 identical over 7 bases. CDR1 and CDR2 from the germline V gene are MRHNA and SNTAGT. V dropped 2 bases and J dropped 14; count of bases not matched to a gene: 13. The CDR3 spans 14 residues. CDR3: CASSDPRTGDRLYF. CDR3 in DNA: TGTGCCAGCAGTGACCCGCGGACAGGCGACCGACTGTATTTT.

Remarks on this clone: At one of its ends the junction is not consistent with the germline gene, which may arise from a read error. The V call is TRBV10-2, the J call TRBJ1-1; 10 bases map to TRBD1. The CDR3 sequence is 14 residues long. The germline gives CDR1 WSHSY, CDR2 SAAADI. The chain's CDR3 is CARSRQGANTEAFF. The CDR3 DNA sequence: TGCGCCCGCAGTCGACAGGGGGCCAACACTGAAGCTTTCTTT.

The chain couples TRBV6-5 to TRBJ1-1; no firm D call. The V end was cut by 6 bases, the J end by 0 bases, with 14 bases between. Germline lookup yields CDR1 MNHEY and CDR2 SVGAGI. This CDR3 contains 15 residues. The CDR3 here is CASRPRGVMNTEAFF. As DNA, the CDR3 is TGTGCCAGCAGGCCCCGCGGCGTAATGAACACTGAAGCTTTCTTT.

Notes on this clone: Germline is not matched at one junction end, which may reflect a read error. The J gene is TRBJ1-1, the V gene TRBV2; unclear D gene. Germline lookup yields CDR1 SNHLY and CDR2 FYNNEI. The CDR3 sequence is 15 residues long. Here the CDR3 DNA reads TGTGCCAGCAGTGATGGGTGGGGAGGGAACCCTGAAGCTTTCTTT. It translates to CASSDGWGGNPEAFF.

The chain employs TRBV5-1 and TRBJ2-3, with D perhaps matching TRBD1 (5 bases). The CDR3 is 16 amino acids. The V end lost 2 bases, the J end lost 3 bases, and 16 bases lay between the germline ends. Germline CDR1 and CDR2: SGHRS and YFSETQ. The chain's CDR3 is CASSFSWGGGTDTQYF. The CDR3 region has the DNA TGCGCCAGCAGCTTTTCATGGGGCGGCGGTACAGATACGCAGTATTTT.

This rearrangement joins TRBV7-8 to TRBJ1-1; 8 bases line up with TRBD1. The CDR3 is 15 residues long. V shed 6 bases and J 6 bases; nucleotides not matched to a gene: 12. Germline V gene data show CDR1 as SGHVS and CDR2 as FQNEAQ. CDR3 protein: CASSLSALDRAEAFF. The CDR3 bases are TGTGCCAGCAGTCTTTCGGCCCTGGACAGGGCTGAAGCTTTCTTT.

Note on this clone: Other nucleotide sequences from this sample produce the same CDR3. The V and J genes are TRBV5-1 and TRBJ1-2, with a possible D match to TRBD1 (6 bases). This CDR3 has 13 amino acids. Trimming removed 0 bases from V and 6 bases from J, with 9 bases in between. Germline lookup yields CDR1 SGHRS and CDR2 YFSETQ. The CDR3 spells CASSLEQGDGYTF. The CDR3 nucleotides are TGCGCCAGCAGCTTGGAACAGGGTGATGGCTACACCTTC.

This clone was seen a few times. DNA for the CDR3: TGTGCCAGCAGCTATGGACAGGGAGGCTATGGCTACACCTTC. Amino acids: CASSYGQGGYGYTF. The chain has TRBV5-6 and TRBJ1-2, with 8 bases that match TRBD1. J lost 4 bases, V lost 3 bases, and 5 bases had no gene match. This CDR3 has 14 amino acids. CDR1 and CDR2 from the germline V gene are SGHDT and YYEEEE. Full variable domain (missing parts from reference TRBV5-6 and TRBJ1-2): DAGVTQSPTHLIKTRGQQVTLRCSPKSGHDTVSWYQQALGQGPQFIFQYYEEEERQRGNFPDRFSGHQFPNYSSELNVNALLLGDSALYLCASSYGQGGYGYTFGSGTRLTVV.

The V call is TRBV30, the J call TRBJ2-2; 7 nucleotides align to TRBD1. V lost 2 bases, J lost 9 bases, and 6 bases stayed unmatched. The germline gives CDR1 GTSNPN, CDR2 SVGIG (reference sequence). The CDR3 extends over 13 amino acids. The CDR3 coding sequence is TGTGCCTGGAGTCCAGACAGGGCGAGGGAGCTGTTTTTT. Its translation is CAWSPDRARELFF.

The chain employs TRBV18 and TRBJ1-2; tentatively, D is TRBD1 (6 bases). This CDR3 has 13 residues. Trimming took 3 bases from V and 8 from J, leaving 13 bases between them. Germline V gene sequence: CDR1 KGHSH, CDR2 LQKENI. The chain's CDR3 is CASSPRQEEGYTF. CDR3 nucleotide sequence: TGTGCCAGCTCACCGAGACAGGAGGAAGGCTACACCTTC.

This chain links TRBV7-9 with TRBJ1-1, with 7 bases that match TRBD1. CDR3 length equals 15 residues. V lost 1 base and J lost 7; bases outside the gene matches: 9. Looked up from germline, CDR1 is SEHNR and CDR2 is FQNEAQ (reference sequence). The CDR3 DNA reads TGTGCCAGCAGCTTAGTTGGGACAGTCTACCATGAAGCTTTCTTT. This gives the protein CASSLVGTVYHEAFF.

This clone was found once. The chain couples TRBV5-5 to TRBJ1-1, with 10 bases lining up with TRBD1. Trimming removed 1 base from V and 5 bases from J; junction bases left unmatched: 14. CDR3 length: 18 residues. Per germline, CDR1 SGHKS and CDR2 YYEKEE (reference sequence). For the CDR3, the DNA is TGTGCCAGCAGCTTGACTGCCGGGACAGGGGTTTTAGATACTGAAGCTTTCTTT. Amino acid sequence: CASSLTAGTGVLDTEAFF.

The CDR3 reads CSVEGSGETQYF. In DNA form, the CDR3 reads TGCAGCGTTGAGGGTAGCGGGGAGACCCAGTACTTC. This rearrangement joins TRBV29-1 to TRBJ2-5, with TRBD2 matching over 7 bases. CDR3 size: 12 residues. Trimming took 3 bases from V and 5 from J; bases not matched to a gene: 3. CDR1 is SQVTM and CDR2 is ANQGSEA in the germline V gene.

The V gene is TRBV11-2, the J gene TRBJ1-2; the D is unclear. The V end lost 5 bases, the J end lost 6 bases, and 16 bases lay between the germline ends. CDR3 length: 14 residues. CDR1 and CDR2 (germline): SGHAT, FQNNGV. The CDR3: CASSVSGQKDGYTF. CDR3 nucleotides: TGTGCCAGCAGCGTGAGTGGGCAGAAGGATGGCTACACCTTC. Using reference TRBV11-2 and TRBJ1-2 for the parts outside the CDR3, the full variable domain is EAGVAQSPRYKIIEKRQSVAFWCNPISGHATLYWYQQILGQGPKLLIQFQNNGVVDDSQLPKDRFSAERLKGVDSTLKIQPAKLEDSAVYLCASSVSGQKDGYTFGSGTRLTVV.

This sequence joins TRBV28 and TRBJ1-6, with TRBD1 matching over 9 bases. Germline values: CDR1 MDHEN, CDR2 SYDVKM. The V gene end was trimmed by 2 bases and the J gene end by 9 bases; junction bases not matched to a gene: 2. The CDR3 runs to 14 residues. The CDR3 is CASSLGTGPSPLHF. CDR3 in DNA: TGTGCCAGCAGTTTAGGGACAGGGCCTTCACCCCTCCACTTT.